This T cell receptor beta chain originates from a study of T cells of healthy individuals. The CDR3 length is 13 residues. The V gene's germline CDR1 is ENHRY and CDR2 SYGVKD. V lost 1 base and J lost 3, with 6 bases in between. Via MiXCR, TCRdb re-called the 5' RACE reads, giving one row per CDR3 protein. The sample includes around 83,000 distinct CDR3 sequences, approximately 5.4% of them seen just once. This TCR was sampled from a female donor in good health. The rearrangement links TRBV10-3 to TRBJ1-1; D unclear. The CDR3 DNA is TGTGCCATCAGTGAGTACCCGGACACTGAAGCTTTCTTT. Amino acids: CAISEYPDTEAFF.